This T cell receptor (beta chain) originates from a study of cytomegalovirus exposure and HLA in healthy donors (dated by TCRdb to the late 2010s). About the investigation overall: According to an earlier analysis of a few hundred of the donors, about 179 million T cells yielded 100 million or so unique TCR beta sequences and around 300 Gb of sequence data. Among about 370 genotyped donors of the cohort, an average of approximately 240,000 unique TCR beta nucleotide sequences was sequenced per donor, of which approximately 18% were non-productive. The number of donors typed differed by locus, with about 629-630 for A, B, C, DRB1 and DQB1, around 560 for DQA1, nearly 610 for DPA1, and around 460 for DPB1. The study aimed to test whether cataloging public T cell receptors could reveal signatures of past pathogen exposure. Donor age, sex, ethnicity and CMV serostatus were compiled alongside the repertoire data. Besides the first cohort of around 700 subjects, a separate validation cohort made up of 120 different subjects was used. The T cell repertoires of around 730 subjects were profiled by immunosequencing and related to cytomegalovirus serostatus. An earlier analysis of some 600 of the donors applied high-throughput TCR beta sequencing to assess whether each TCR beta V gene segment acted as functional or pseudogenic. The later analysis used no new phenotypic data to find candidate immune exposures, relying instead on TCR beta sequences and their occurrence across donors. A handful of DR-DQ haplotypes were handled as single units for association and clustering because linkage in the cohort was strong. Every repertoire in the discovery cohort had been generated on one and the same sequencing platform. Roughly 300 gigabases of sequencing data and 70 million to 100 million unique TCR sequences were included in an early release covering about 600 HLA-typed donors. High-throughput TCR immunosequencing, statistical association of individual TCRs with disease status, and machine learning were combined to predict cytomegalovirus infection status. HLA typing covered class I and class II loci at four-digit resolution. A later analysis re-examined previously published TCR beta repertoires from just over 650 donors and added high-resolution HLA genotyping to investigate patterns of TCR occurrence. Among the approximately 430 genotyped donors, about 85% belonged to the genetic ancestry cluster associated with self-reported Caucasian donors. A later genetic analysis used genome-wide SNP genotypes for about 65% of the 666 donors, treating that subset as a discovery cohort.

The CDR3 sequence holds 13 residues, the cysteine and phenylalanine included. Left in the record is the CDR3 DNA by itself, 39 bases read in frame from the first base. Between the V and J ends, shortened by 5 bases and 1 base respectively, the junction contains 8 bases. The germline V gene encodes CDR1 SNHLY and CDR2 FYNNEI. The study at large found these results: A later analysis associated 15,000 or so TCR beta sequences with specific HLA alleles at a false discovery rate of 0.05. In this cohort, only TCR beta chains were sequenced, and detectable features were limited by the absence of alpha or paired-chain data. A cluster of highly shared sequence variants was judged likely to represent a technical artifact of the sequencing pipeline. Cytomegalovirus status was reported to be diagnosed by the classifier with high specificity and sensitivity in both the original and validation cohorts. Some IMGT-functional V segments, including TRBV6-2 and TRBV6-3, could not be distinguished by the 87-base-pair reads and were therefore excluded. Broadly in line with IMGT annotations, most TCR beta V segments showed up in productive rearrangements about 87% or about 30% of the time in an earlier analysis of several hundred of the donors. While some public TCRs were present in many individuals, most TCR sequences turned up only very rarely across donors. When HLA alleles, especially DR and DQ, strongly co-occurred, attributing TCR associations to individual alleles was difficult. CMV serostatus was the only immune exposure information available for the cohort. A later analysis reported that several top co-occurrence clusters appeared linked to parvovirus B19, influenza, CMV and Epstein-Barr virus. In a later analysis, the rate of TCR association differed among HLA loci, with DRB1 alleles having the most associated TCRs and HLA-C alleles having the fewest. Because HLA typing was missing for some donors at each locus, association tests included only the typed subset. In a later genetic analysis, a missense DCLRE1C variant was associated with V-gene and J-gene trimming of TCR beta chains, and the association was replicated in an independent cohort. In vitro tests confirmed that a few of the cytomegalovirus-associated TCR beta chains recognize cytomegalovirus antigens. A later analysis found that HLA-associated TCR beta chains were more clonally expanded and had lower generation probabilities than equally common non-associated chains. In a later genetic analysis, fewer N-insertions in productive TCRs were reported among donors in an Asian-associated ancestry cluster than the approximately 670-donor mean. The study listed 150 to 200 TCR beta chains as associated with cytomegalovirus. According to a later analysis, most CMV-associated TCR beta chains appeared to be HLA-restricted, and the HLA associations seemed to be driven largely by CMV exposure. The presence/absence analyses assumed that sequencing depth was roughly uniform across donors, and that assumption may not be true. Because counts were too low, about 18 rarely observed V segments, including chromosome 9 orphons, were excluded from the earlier analysis of a few hundred of the donors. According to the authors, the approach could potentially be generalized to other disease states and immunological phenotypes. Correlated functional status among segregating V segments might reflect linkage disequilibrium, but an unknown experimental factor could not be ruled out. A further reported finding was that TCR beta sequences accurately predicted the HLA-A and HLA-B alleles for most subjects in the first cohort.

The protocol used for the library was the immunoSEQ multiplex PCR assay. For the multiplex PCR, a mixture combining 60 forward primers for TCR Vbeta segments and 13 reverse primers for TCR Jbeta segments was used. The CDR3 region of rearranged TCR beta genes was amplified from genomic DNA with a multiplex PCR assay. Amplified TCR beta libraries were sequenced as 87-base-pair reads on the Illumina HiSeq System. On the study's bioinformatics: A later analysis counted about 80 million unique TCR beta chains across the 650 to 700 repertoires, and around 9.9 million of these chains were shared by at least two donors. Raw reads were error-corrected and collapsed into unique sequences with a nearest-neighbor algorithm that merged closely related sequences to remove PCR and sequencing errors. V, D and J gene segments were assigned by aligning CDR3 sequences to IMGT reference sequences. For a sequence to be retained, at least a six-nucleotide match to both a V gene segment and a J gene segment was required. Rearrangements were called productive when the CDR3 lacked stop codons and stayed in frame with V and J; all others were non-productive. Following IMGT convention, CDR3 was defined as the stretch from the second conserved V-encoded cysteine to the conserved J-encoded phenylalanine. The earlier analysis of 450 to 750 of the donors excluded any sequence lacking an unambiguous match to a single V gene segment. In an earlier analysis of 587 of the donors, V segments were called functional above 56.7% productive rearrangements and were called segregating when the between-donor standard deviation exceeded 5%. A statistical classification framework was developed to diagnose cytomegalovirus status using the catalog of TCR beta chain sequences. In a later analysis, TCR nucleotide sequences were compared against IMGT/GENE-DB human TR gene sequences so that V and J genes could be assigned. The TCRdist pipeline was used in a later analysis to assign CDR3 sequences and most-parsimonious VDJ recombination scenarios. A later analysis defined each TCR beta chain by its CDR3 amino acid sequence plus V-gene family, and excluded reads lacking a unique V-gene family. A later analysis removed 500 to 650 highly shared, low-generation-probability nucleotide sequences to deal with suspected cross-contamination and a sequencing artifact. For each public chain, a later analysis derived a clonal expansion index from normalized ranks of inferred template counts within each repertoire. In a later analysis, generation probabilities were computed with a VDJ recombination model fitted to out-of-frame rearrangements, and the resulting probabilities were checked against IGoR. A later analysis scored TCR-TCR, TCR-HLA and TCR-CMV co-occurrence with hypergeometric tests, applying a repertoire-size bias correction to TCR pairs. To estimate false discovery rates, a later analysis permuted the HLA or CMV assignments 20 times. In a later analysis, co-occurring TCRs were grouped with DBSCAN, and TCRdist sequence similarity was added when clustering was performed within HLA-allele-positive subsets. Repertoires with fewer than 30,000 or more than 120,000 public chains, plus five repertoires with anomalous nucleotide sharing, were excluded from co-occurrence clustering. TCRdb provides this immuneACCESS table in a form limited to in-frame rearrangements. Some clones are lacking; in checked studies, under half of them reflect an unresolved V gene, and why the rest are absent is not known. The V and J calls and clone size are taken from that table; D and trimming were inferred from the DNA. Counted in this sample were 85,000 to 100,000 clones; around three quarters of them appeared once. The top ten clonotypes cover over 2.5% of the sample.

In total, fewer than 750 healthy bone marrow donors made up the cohort. Cohort members were all nominally healthy when sampled, although unrecorded immune exposures were likely present. The donor was CMV seropositive and was included in the group of 250 to 300 seropositive cohort members. Every donor gave a peripheral blood sample, and the peripheral blood mononuclear cells from that sample were used for TCR beta sequencing. Genomic DNA was extracted from the blood cell samples with the Qiagen DNeasy Blood Extraction Kit. As concerns this clone: This receptor's antigen is unknown. It has no much larger one-base neighbor in the sample; base qualities were not kept.

The rearranged segments are TRBV2 and TRBJ2-5; no D gene call is confident. Source material: PBMCs. This TCR was recovered from a male donor in good health and CMV-seropositive. The CDR3 protein sequence reads: CASSWSVQETQYF. The nucleotide sequence reads TGTGCCAGCAGTTGGTCAGTCCAAGAGACCCAGTACTTC.